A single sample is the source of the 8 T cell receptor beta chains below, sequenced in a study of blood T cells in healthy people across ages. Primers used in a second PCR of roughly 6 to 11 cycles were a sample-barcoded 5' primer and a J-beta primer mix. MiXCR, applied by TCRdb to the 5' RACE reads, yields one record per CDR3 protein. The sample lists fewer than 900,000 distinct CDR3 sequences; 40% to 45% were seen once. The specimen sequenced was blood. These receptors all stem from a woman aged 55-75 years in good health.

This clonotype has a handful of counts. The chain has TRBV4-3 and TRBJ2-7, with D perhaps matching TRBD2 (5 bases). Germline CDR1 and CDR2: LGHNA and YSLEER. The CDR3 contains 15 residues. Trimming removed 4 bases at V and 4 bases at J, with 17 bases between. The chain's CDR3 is CASSPSVLEAYEQYF. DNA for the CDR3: TGCGCCAGCAGCCCCTCAGTACTAGAGGCTTACGAGCAGTACTTC.

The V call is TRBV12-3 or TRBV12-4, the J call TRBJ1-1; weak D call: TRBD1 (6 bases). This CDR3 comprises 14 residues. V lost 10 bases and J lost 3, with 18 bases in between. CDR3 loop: CANSPQGLYTEAFF. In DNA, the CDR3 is TGTGCCAACAGCCCACAGGGCCTGTACACTGAAGCTTTCTTT.

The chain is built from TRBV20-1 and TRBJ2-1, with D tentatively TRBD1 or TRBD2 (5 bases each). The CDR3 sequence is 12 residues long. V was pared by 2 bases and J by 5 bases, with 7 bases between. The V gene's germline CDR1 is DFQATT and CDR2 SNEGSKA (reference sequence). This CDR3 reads CSARRDHNEQFF. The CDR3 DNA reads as TGCAGTGCTAGACGGGACCACAATGAGCAGTTCTTC.

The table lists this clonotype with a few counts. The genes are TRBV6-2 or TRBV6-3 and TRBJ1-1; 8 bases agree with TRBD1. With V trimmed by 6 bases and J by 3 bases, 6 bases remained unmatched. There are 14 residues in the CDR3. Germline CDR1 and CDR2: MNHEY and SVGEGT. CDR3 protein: CASRDRETYTEAFF. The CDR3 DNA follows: TGTGCCAGCAGGGACAGGGAGACCTACACTGAAGCTTTCTTT.

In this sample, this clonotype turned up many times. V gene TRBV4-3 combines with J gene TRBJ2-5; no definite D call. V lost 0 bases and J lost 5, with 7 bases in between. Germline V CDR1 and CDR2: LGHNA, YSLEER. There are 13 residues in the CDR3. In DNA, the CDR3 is TGCGCCAGCAGCCAAGATCTAAGGGAGACCCAGTACTTC. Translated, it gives CASSQDLRETQYF.

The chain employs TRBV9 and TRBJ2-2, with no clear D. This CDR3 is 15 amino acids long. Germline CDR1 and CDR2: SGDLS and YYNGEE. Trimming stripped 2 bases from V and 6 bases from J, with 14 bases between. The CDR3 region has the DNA TGTGCCAGCAGCGTTGGTCAGTACTATGCCGGGGAGCTGTTTTTT. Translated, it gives CASSVGQYYAGELFF.

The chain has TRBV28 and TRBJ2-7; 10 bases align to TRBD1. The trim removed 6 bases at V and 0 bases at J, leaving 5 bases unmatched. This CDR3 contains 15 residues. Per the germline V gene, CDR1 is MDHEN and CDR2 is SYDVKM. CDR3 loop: CASRGTGASSYEQYF. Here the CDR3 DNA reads TGTGCCAGCAGGGGGACAGGGGCGAGCTCCTACGAGCAGTACTTC.

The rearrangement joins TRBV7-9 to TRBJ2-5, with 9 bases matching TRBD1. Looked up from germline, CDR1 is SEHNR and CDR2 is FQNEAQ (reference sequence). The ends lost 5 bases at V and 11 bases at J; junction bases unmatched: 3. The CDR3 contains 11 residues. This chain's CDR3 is CASSLGQGQYF. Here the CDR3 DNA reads TGTGCCAGCAGCCTAGGACAGGGGCAGTACTTC.